This T cell receptor beta chain was retrieved from a study of beta chain features in type 1 diabetes (dated by TCRdb to 2017 to 2018). In the study overall: No differences in mean age, gender distribution, total cell number or subset yield were found between patients and healthy donors. A total of about 99,000,000 sorted cells were examined across all samples, and RNA yield correlated strongly with the number of cells per subset. In the study, TCRB repertoires of sorted circulating CD4+ T cell subsets from recently diagnosed type 1 diabetes patients were compared with those of matched healthy donors. Regulatory and stem cell-like memory subsets were obtained from only 8 patients and roughly 8 healthy donors, while naive and central memory subsets were obtained from all 30 or so donors. The research as a whole found: Naive, central memory and regulatory TCRB repertoires appeared to be more alike among patients than among healthy donors. Because small numbers of individuals were included in the HLA sub-analyses, any influence of HLA type on TCRB rearrangement was left unresolved. Shorter templates might be favored by PCR, yet because patient and control samples were amplified and corrected together, any such skew would affect both groups equally. At VDJ recombination sites, type 1 diabetes patients had fewer insertions and more deleted nucleotides, which implies abnormalities in thymic rearrangement. Because cDNA was sequenced instead of genomic DNA, highly expressing activated cells could be over-represented, though the groups showed no difference in activation or CD3 levels. A moderate but significant shortening of TCRB CDR3 length was observed in type 1 diabetes patients in all four CD4+ subsets.

The High Capacity cDNA Reverse Transcription Kit was used to reverse transcribe all of the isolated RNA, meaning that expressed TCRB transcripts were what got sequenced. Deep immunoSEQ sequencing was performed on naive, central memory and regulatory T cell samples, with an average of around 3.5 million total reads per sample. Sorted cells were lysed in RLT buffer and RNA was extracted with DNase-treated RNeasy Micro or Mini kits, depending on cell number. To prevent cross-contamination, every cell subset was processed on its own, while patient and healthy donor samples were processed together. TCRB sequences were amplified from cDNA with the immunoSEQ multiplex PCR, producing 87-bp fragments spanning the CDR3 region. Sequencing of the amplicons was performed on the Illumina HiSeq platform. Per the original workflow: PCR bias was computationally corrected using synthetic template baselines, reads within Hamming distance 2 were collapsed, and singletons that could not be merged were discarded. By aligning reads against IMGT, V, D and J genes, CDR3 length, and insertions or deletions at six rearrangement sites were assigned. Clonotype counts were normalized to sorted cell number within each subset before computing true diversity and Gini coefficients with the tcR R package. Repertoire sharing was quantified using the overlap coefficient calculated on TCRB nucleotide sequences. As a proxy for the pre-selection repertoire, out-of-frame TCRB sequences from naive cells were analyzed. TCRdb re-hosts the immuneACCESS table, in-frame sequences only. Its copies lack some clones; in the studies checked, an unresolved V gene accounts for under half of them, and the cause for the rest is not known. The V and J calls and clone size come from that table; D and trimming were worked out from the DNA. Within this sample are roughly 310,000 clones, with approximately 11% of them counted one time only. Approximately 0.016% of the sample comes from the top ten.

Each donor gave one peripheral blood draw, roughly 120 mL on average, collected into heparinised tubes. Using a panel that included CD45RO, CCR7, CD25, CD127, CD95 and CD27, naive, central memory, regulatory and stem cell-like memory CD4+ T cells were sorted on a BD FACSAria II. Purity was above 98% for every sorted population. Right away, PBMCs were isolated by Lymphoprep density gradient centrifugation and were stained directly, with no culture step. To minimize batch effects, samples were stained and sorted in pairs, one healthy donor with one patient per experiment. Taken from the germline V gene, the CDR1 and CDR2 loops are SGDLS and YYNGEE. V lost 6 bases and J lost 2 bases; the stretch between them is 15 bases long. Measured from the cysteine to the phenylalanine, the CDR3 is 15 residues long. Of the read, only the CDR3 DNA is kept; its 45 bases are in frame from base 1. As regards this clone: Which antigen it targets is not known. No much larger clonotype is one base removed from it; base qualities were not supplied.

The sequence came from a woman aged 25 to 45 in good health. This sequence uses TRBV9 and TRBJ2-1; TRBD1 is perhaps the D gene, given 5 matching bases. Sequencing was performed on naive CD4+ T cells from blood. This specimen's cell subset or site label, per the study, means: true naive CD4+ T cells. At the DNA level, the sequence is TGTGCCAGCACCCTGACAGATTCAACCTACAATGAGCAGTTCTTC. This yields the protein CASTLTDSTYNEQFF.